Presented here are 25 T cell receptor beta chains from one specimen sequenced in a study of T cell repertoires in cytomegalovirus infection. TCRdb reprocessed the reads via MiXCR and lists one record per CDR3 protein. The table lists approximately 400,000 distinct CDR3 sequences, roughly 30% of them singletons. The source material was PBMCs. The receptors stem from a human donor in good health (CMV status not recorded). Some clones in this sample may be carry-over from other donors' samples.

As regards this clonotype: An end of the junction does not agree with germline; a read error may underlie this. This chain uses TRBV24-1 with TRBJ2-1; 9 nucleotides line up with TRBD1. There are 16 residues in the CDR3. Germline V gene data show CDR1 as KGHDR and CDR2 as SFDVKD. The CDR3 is CATSGSGQGSYNDQFF. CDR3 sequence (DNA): TGTGCCACCAGTGGGTCGGGACAGGGTTCCTACAATGATCAGTTCTTC.

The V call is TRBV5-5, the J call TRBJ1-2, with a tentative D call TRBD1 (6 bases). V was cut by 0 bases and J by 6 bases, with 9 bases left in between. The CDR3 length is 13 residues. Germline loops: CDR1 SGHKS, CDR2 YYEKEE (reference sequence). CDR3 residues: CASSLAGANGYTF. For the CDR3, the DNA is TGTGCCAGCAGCTTGGCAGGGGCGAATGGCTACACCTTC. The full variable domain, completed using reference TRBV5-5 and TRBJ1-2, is DAGVTQSPTHLIKTRGQQVTLRCSPISGHKSVSWYQQVLGQGPQFIFQYYEKEERGRGNFPDRFSARQFPNYSSELNVNALLLGDSALYLCASSLAGANGYTFGSGTRLTVV.

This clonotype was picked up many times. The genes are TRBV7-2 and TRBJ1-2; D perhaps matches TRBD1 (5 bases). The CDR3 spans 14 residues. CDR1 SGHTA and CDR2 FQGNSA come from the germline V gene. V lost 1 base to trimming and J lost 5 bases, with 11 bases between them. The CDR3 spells CASSLVGGGYGYTF. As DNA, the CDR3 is TGTGCCAGCAGCTTAGTTGGGGGGGGGTATGGCTACACCTTC.

The CDR3 nucleotides are TGTGCCAGCCGTGGACTAGCGGGGGCCGGAAGCACAGATACGCAGTATTTT. The encoded protein is CASRGLAGAGSTDTQYF. The chain uses TRBV13 and TRBJ2-3; TRBD2 matches 13 bases. The junction had 8 bases not matched to a gene; V was cut back by 8 bases and J by 0 bases. Germline loops: CDR1 PRHDT, CDR2 FYEKMQ (reference sequence). The CDR3 covers 17 residues.

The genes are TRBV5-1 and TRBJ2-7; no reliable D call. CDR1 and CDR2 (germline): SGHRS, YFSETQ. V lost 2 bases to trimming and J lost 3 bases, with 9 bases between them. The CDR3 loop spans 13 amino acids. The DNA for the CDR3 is TGCGCCAGCAGCTTTAATACAGTCTACGAGCAGTACTTC. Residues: CASSFNTVYEQYF.

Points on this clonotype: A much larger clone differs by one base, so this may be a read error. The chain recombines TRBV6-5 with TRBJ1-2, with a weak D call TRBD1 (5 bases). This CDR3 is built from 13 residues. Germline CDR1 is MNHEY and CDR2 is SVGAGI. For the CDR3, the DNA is TGTTCCAGCAGAGGGGAGGTGAACTATGGCTACACCTTC. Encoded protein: CSSRGEVNYGYTF.

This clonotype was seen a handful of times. The CDR3 DNA follows: TGTGCCAGCACCCCCCAGGGAGCAGGGCCTATCGGGGAGCTGTTTTTT. This encodes CASTPQGAGPIGELFF. V gene TRBV12-3 or TRBV12-4 combines with J gene TRBJ2-2; the D call may be TRBD1 or TRBD2 (5 bases each). The CDR3 loop spans 16 amino acids. V gave up 7 bases and J gave up 7 bases, with 22 bases separating them.

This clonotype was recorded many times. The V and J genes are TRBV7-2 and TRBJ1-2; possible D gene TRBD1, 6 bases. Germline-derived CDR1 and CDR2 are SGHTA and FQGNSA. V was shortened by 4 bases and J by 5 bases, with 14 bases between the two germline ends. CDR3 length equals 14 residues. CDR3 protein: CASSSETRGYGYTF. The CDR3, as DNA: TGTGCCAGCAGCTCAGAGACAAGGGGGTATGGCTACACCTTC.

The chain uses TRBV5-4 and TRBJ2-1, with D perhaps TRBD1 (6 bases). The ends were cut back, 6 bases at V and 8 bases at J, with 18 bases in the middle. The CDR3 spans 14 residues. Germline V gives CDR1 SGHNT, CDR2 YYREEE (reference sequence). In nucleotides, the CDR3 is TGTGCCAGCAAGGACACTAGTGGGGGCTATGAGCAGTTCTTC. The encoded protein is CASKDTSGGYEQFF.

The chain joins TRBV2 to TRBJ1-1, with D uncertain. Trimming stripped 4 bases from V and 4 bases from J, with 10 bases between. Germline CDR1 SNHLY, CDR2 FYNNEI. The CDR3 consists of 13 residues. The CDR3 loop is CASSGAGGTEAFF. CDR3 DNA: TGTGCCAGCAGTGGGGCGGGCGGCACTGAAGCTTTCTTT.

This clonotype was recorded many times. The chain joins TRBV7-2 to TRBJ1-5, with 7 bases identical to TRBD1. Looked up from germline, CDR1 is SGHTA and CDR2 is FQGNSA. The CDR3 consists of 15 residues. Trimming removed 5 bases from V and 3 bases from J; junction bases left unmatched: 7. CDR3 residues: CASSPGQSLNQPQHF. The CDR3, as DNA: TGTGCCAGCAGCCCGGGACAGTCGCTCAATCAGCCCCAGCATTTT.

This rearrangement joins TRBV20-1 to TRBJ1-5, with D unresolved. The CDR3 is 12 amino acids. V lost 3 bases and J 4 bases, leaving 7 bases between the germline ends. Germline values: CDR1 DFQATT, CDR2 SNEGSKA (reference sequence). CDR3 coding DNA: TGCAGTGCTAGGACGACTAATCAGCCCCAGCATTTT. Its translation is CSARTTNQPQHF.

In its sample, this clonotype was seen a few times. The CDR3 loop is CASTKAGGSEKLFF. The DNA of the CDR3 is TGTGCCAGTACTAAAGCAGGGGGAAGTGAAAAACTGTTTTTT. The rearrangement joins TRBV19 to TRBJ1-4, with 7 bases lining up with TRBD1. J lost 7 bases, V lost 7 bases, and 9 bases had no gene match. The CDR3 is 14 amino acids. Looked up from germline, CDR1 is LNHDA and CDR2 is SQIVND (reference sequence).

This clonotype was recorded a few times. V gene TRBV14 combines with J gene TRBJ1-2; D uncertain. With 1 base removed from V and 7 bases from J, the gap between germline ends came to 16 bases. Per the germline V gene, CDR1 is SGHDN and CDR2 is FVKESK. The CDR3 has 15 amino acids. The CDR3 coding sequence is TGTGCCAGCAGCCAAGGTTTGCATGGAGGCGGTGGCTACACCTTC. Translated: CASSQGLHGGGGYTF.

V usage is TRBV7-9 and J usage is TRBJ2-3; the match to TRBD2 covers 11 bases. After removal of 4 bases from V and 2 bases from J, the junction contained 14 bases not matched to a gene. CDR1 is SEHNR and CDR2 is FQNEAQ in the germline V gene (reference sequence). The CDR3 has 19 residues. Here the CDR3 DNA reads TGTGCCAGCAGCTCGCTATTAGCGGGGGGGCTTTTTTTCACAGATACGCAGTATTTT. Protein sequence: CASSSLLAGGLFFTDTQYF.

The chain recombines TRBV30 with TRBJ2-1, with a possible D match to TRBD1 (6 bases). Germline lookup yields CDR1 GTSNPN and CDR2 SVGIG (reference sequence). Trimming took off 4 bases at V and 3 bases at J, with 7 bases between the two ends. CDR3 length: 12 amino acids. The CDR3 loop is CAWTGHYNEQFF. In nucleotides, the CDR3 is TGTGCCTGGACGGGACACTACAATGAGCAGTTCTTC.

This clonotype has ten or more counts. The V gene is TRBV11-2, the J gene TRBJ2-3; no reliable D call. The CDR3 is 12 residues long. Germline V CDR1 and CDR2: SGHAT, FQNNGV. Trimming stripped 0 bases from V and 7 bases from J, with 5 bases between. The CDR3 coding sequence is TGTGCCAGCAGCTTAGACTATCATACGCAGTATTTT. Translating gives CASSLDYHTQYF.

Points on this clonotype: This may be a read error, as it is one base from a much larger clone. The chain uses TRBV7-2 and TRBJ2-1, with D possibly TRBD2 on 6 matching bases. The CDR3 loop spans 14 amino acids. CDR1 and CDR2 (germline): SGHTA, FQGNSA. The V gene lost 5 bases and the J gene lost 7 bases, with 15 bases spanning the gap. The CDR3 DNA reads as TGTGCCAGCAGCCCGCGGAGGGGTGTGAATGAGCAGTTCTTC. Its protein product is CASSPRRGVNEQFF.

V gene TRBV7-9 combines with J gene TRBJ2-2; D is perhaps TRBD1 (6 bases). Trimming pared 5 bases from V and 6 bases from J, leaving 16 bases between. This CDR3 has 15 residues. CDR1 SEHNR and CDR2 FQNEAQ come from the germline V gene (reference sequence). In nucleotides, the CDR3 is TGTGCCAGCAGCCCAGGACAGAGAGGGTCCGGGGAGCTGTTTTTT. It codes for CASSPGQRGSGELFF.

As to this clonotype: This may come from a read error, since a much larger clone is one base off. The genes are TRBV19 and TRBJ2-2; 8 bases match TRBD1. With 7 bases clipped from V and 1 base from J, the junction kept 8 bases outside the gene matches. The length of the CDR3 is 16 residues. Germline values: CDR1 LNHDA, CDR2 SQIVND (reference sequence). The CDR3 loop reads CASIPIGTGNTGELFF. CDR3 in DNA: TGTGCCAGTATCCCGATCGGGACAGGGAACACCGGGGAGCTGTTTTTT.

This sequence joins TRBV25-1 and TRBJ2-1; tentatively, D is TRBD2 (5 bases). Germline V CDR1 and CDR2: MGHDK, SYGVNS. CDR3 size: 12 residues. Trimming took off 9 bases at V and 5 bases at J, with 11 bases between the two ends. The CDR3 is CASGERDNEQFF. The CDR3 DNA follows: TGTGCCAGTGGGGAGAGGGACAATGAGCAGTTCTTC.

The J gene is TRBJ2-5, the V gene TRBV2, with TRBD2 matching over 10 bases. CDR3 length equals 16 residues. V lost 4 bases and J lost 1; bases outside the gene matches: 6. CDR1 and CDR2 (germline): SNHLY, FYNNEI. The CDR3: CASSVLAGDFQETQYF. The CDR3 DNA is TGTGCCAGCAGTGTTCTAGCGGGGGACTTCCAAGAGACCCAGTACTTC.

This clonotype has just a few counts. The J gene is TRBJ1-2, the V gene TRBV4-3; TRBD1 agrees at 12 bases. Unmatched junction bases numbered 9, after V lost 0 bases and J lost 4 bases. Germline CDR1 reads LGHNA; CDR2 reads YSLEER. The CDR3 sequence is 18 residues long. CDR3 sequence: CASSQDGPAGQGAYGYTF. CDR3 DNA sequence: TGCGCCAGCAGCCAAGATGGGCCGGCGGGACAGGGGGCCTATGGCTACACCTTC.

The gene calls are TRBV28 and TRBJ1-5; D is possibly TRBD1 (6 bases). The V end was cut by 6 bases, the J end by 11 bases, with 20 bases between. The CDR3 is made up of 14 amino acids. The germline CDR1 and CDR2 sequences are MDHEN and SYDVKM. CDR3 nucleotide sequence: TGTGCCAGCAGCCTCGAGAGGGGGGGGAGGTCCCAGCATTTT. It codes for CASSLERGGRSQHF.

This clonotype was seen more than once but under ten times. The CDR3 sequence: CASSLSKSEQFF. CDR3 nucleotide sequence: TGTGCCAGCAGTCTATCTAAAAGTGAGCAGTTCTTC. The chain carries TRBV6-6 and TRBJ2-1; D unclear. The V gene lost 5 bases and the J gene lost 9 bases, with 11 bases spanning the gap. Germline CDR1 and CDR2: MNHNY and SVGAGI (reference sequence). The CDR3 covers 12 residues.